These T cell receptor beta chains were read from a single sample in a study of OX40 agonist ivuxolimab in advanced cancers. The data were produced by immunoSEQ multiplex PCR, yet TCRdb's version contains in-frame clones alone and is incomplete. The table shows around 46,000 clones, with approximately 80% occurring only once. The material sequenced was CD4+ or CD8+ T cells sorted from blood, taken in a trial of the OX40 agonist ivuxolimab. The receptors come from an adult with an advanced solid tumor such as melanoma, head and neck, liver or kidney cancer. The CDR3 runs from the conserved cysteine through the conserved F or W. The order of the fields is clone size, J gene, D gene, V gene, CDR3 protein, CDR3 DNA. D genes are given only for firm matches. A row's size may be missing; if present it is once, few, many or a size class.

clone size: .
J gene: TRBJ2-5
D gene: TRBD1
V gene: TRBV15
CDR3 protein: CATSVGTGAPQETQYF
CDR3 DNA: TGTGCCACCAGCGTCGGGACAGGGGCCCCCCAAGAGACCCAGTACTTC

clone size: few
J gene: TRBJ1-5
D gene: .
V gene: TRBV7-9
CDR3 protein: CASSLAGGSNQPQHF
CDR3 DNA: TGTGCCAGCAGCTTAGCAGGGGGGAGCAATCAGCCCCAGCATTTT

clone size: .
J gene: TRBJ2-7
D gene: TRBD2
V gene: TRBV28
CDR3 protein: CASRGSGRAPEQYF
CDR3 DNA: TGTGCCAGCAGAGGTAGCGGGAGGGCCCCCGAGCAGTACTTC

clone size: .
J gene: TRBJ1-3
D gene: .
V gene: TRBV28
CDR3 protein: CASSIAGNTIYF
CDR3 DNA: TGTGCCAGCAGTATTGCTGGAAACACCATATATTTT

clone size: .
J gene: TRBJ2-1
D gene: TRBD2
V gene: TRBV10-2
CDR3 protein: CASSEITSATGNEQFF
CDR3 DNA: TGCGCCAGCAGTGAGATAACTAGCGCGACGGGAAATGAGCAGTTCTTC

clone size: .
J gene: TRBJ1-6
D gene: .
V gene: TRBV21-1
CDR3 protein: CASSGQGAQVPNSPLHF
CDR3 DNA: TGTGCCAGCAGTGGGCAGGGGGCGCAGGTCCCTAATTCACCCCTCCACTTT

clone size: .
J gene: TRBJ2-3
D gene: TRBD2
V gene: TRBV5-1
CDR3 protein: CASSLTGGNFGTDTQYF
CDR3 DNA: TGCGCCAGCAGCTTAACGGGAGGGAATTTTGGCACAGATACGCAGTATTTT

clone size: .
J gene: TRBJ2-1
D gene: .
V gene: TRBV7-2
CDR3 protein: CASSLEVGYNEQFF
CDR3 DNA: TGTGCCAGCAGCTTAGAGGTCGGGTACAATGAGCAGTTCTTC

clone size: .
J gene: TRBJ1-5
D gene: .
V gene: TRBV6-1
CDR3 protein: CASSAHWRGPGDSNQPQHF
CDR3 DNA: TGTGCCAGCAGTGCCCACTGGCGCGGACCGGGGGATAGCAATCAGCCCCAGCATTTT

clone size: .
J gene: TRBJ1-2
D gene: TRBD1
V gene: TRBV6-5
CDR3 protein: CASTPTGVANYGYTF
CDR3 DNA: TGTGCCAGCACCCCGACAGGGGTGGCTAACTATGGCTACACCTTC

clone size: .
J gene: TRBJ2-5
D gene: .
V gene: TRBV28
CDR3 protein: CASRSGIETQYF
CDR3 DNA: TGTGCCAGCAGATCCGGGATTGAGACCCAGTACTTC

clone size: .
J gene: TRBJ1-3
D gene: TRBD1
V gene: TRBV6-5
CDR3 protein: CASSRQGQSGNTIYF
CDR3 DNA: TGTGCCAGCAGTCGACAGGGGCAGTCTGGAAACACCATATATTTT

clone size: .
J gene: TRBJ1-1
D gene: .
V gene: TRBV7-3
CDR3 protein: CASSPNSPGRNTEAFF
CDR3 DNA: TGTGCCAGCAGCCCAAATTCCCCAGGCCGGAACACTGAAGCTTTCTTT

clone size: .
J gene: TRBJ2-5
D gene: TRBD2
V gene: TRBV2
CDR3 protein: CATKCLTSEETQYF
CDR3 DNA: TGTGCCACCAAATGCCTAACTAGCGAAGAGACCCAGTACTTC

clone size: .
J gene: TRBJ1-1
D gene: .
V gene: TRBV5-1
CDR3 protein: CASRDRDAVNTEAFF
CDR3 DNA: TGCGCCAGCAGGGACCGGGACGCAGTGAACACTGAAGCTTTCTTT

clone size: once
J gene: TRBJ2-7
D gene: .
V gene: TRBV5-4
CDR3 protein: CASSFAPEAPGEQYF
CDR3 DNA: TGTGCCAGCAGCTTCGCCCCGGAGGCCCCGGGAGAGCAGTACTTC

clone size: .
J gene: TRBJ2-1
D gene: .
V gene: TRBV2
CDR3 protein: CASSEARYPPFF
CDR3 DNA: TGTGCCAGCAGTGAAGCAAGGTACCCCCCGTTCTTC

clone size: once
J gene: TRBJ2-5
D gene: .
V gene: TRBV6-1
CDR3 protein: CASTTWPQETQYF
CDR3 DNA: TGTGCCAGCACAACCTGGCCCCAAGAGACCCAGTACTTC

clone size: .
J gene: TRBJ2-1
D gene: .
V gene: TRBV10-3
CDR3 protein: CAISERLEGNEQFF
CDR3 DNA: TGTGCCATCAGTGAACGACTAGAGGGCAATGAGCAGTTCTTC

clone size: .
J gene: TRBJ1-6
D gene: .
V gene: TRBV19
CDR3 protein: CASSISRQSGDFQNSYNSPLHF
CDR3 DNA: TGTGCCAGTAGTATAAGCCGACAGAGCGGCGACTTCCAAAATTCTTATAATTCACCCCTCCACTTT

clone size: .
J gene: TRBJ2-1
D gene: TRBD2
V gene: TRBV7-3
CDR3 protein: CASSLDGTRFNEQFF
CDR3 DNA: TGTGCCAGCAGCTTAGACGGGACTAGGTTCAATGAGCAGTTCTTC

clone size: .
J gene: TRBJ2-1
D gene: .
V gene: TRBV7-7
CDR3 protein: CASSPTTLAYNEQFF
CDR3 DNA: TGTGCTAGCAGTCCTACTACCCTGGCCTACAATGAGCAGTTCTTC

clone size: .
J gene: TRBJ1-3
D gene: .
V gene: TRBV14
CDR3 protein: CASTPVRGNTIYF
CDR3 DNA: TGTGCCAGCACTCCCGTGCGTGGAAACACCATATATTTT

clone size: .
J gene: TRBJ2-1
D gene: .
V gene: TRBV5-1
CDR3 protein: CASSHPGDPNEQFF
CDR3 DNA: TGCGCCAGCAGCCACCCGGGGGATCCCAATGAGCAGTTCTTC

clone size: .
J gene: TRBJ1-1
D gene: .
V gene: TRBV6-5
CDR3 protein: CASSYWGSSTEAFF
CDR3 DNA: TGTGCCAGCAGTTACTGGGGCTCGAGCACTGAAGCTTTCTTT

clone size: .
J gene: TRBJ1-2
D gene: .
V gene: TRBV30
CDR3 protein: CAWRVPNYGYTF
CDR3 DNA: TGTGCCTGGAGAGTTCCTAACTATGGCTACACCTTC

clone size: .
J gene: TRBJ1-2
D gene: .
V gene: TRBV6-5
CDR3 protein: CASSYGARLGYGYTF
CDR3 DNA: TGTGCCAGCAGTTACGGGGCCCGTTTAGGCTATGGCTACACCTTC

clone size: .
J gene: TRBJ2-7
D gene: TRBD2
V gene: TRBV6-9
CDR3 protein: CASSSPGGVNEQYF
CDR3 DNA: TGTGCCAGCAGTTCCCCGGGGGGGGTCAACGAGCAGTACTTC

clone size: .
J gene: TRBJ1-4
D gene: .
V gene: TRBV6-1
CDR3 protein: CASGEATNEKLFF
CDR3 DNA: TGTGCCAGCGGGGAAGCAACTAATGAAAAACTGTTTTTT

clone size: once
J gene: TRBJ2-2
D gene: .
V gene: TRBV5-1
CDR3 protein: CASSPDGWGNTGELFF
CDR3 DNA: TGCGCCAGCAGCCCGGATGGTTGGGGGAACACCGGGGAGCTGTTTTTT

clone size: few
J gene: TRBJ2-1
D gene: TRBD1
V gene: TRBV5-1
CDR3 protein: CASSLGQGYEQFF
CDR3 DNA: TGCGCCAGCAGCTTGGGACAGGGCTATGAGCAGTTCTTC

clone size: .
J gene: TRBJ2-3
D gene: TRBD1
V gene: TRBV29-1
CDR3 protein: CSVDRLTGVSTDTQYF
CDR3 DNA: TGCAGCGTTGATCGGTTGACAGGGGTGAGCACAGATACGCAGTATTTT

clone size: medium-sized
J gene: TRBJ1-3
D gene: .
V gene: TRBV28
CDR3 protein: CASSPAGTYGNTIYF
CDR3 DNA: TGTGCCAGCAGTCCCGCCGGGACATACGGAAACACCATATATTTT

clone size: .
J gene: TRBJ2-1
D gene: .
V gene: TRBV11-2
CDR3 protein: CASSLVTANEQFF
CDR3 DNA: TGTGCCAGCAGCTTAGTAACTGCAAATGAGCAGTTCTTC

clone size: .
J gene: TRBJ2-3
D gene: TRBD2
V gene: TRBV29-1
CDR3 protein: CSVGLAGRDTQYF
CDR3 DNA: TGCAGCGTCGGACTAGCGGGTAGAGATACGCAGTATTTT

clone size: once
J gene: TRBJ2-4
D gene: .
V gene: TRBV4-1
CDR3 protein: CASSQVDNKNIQYF
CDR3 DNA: TGCGCCAGCAGCCAAGTAGACAACAAAAACATTCAGTACTTC

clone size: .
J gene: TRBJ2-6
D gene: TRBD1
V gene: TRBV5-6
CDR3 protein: CASSRGTGAEGANVLTF
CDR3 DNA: TGTGCCAGCAGCCGGGGGACAGGGGCGGAAGGGGCCAACGTCCTGACTTTC

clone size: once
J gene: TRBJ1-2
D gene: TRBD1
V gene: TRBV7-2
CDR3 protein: CASSLGGGLGGYTF
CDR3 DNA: TGTGCCAGCAGCTTAGGAGGGGGCCTAGGTGGCTACACCTTC

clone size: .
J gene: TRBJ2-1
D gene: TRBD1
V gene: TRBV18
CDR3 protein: CASSPQGQGNEQFF
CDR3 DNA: TGTGCCAGCTCACCACAGGGACAGGGGAATGAGCAGTTCTTC

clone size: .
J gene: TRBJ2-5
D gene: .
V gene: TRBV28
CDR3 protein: CASSLAGVASEKETQYF
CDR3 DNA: TGTGCCAGCAGTTTGGCCGGAGTGGCTAGCGAAAAAGAGACCCAGTACTTC

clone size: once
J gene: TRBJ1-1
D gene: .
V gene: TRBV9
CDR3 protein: CASSRVGRIGTEAFF
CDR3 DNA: TGTGCCAGCAGCCGGGTGGGCAGAATCGGCACTGAAGCTTTCTTT

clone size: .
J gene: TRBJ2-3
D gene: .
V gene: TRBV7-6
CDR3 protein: CASRPRYADTQYF
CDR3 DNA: TGTGCCAGCCGCCCCCGCTACGCAGATACGCAGTATTTT

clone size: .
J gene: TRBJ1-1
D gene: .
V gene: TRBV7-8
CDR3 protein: CASSFNRRMNTEAFF
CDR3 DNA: TGTGCCAGCAGCTTTAACCGTAGGATGAACACTGAAGCTTTCTTT

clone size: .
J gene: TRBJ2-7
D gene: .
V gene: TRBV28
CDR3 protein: CASRGGTIFRQYF
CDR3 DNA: TGTGCCAGCAGGGGGGGCACCATTTTCAGGCAGTACTTC

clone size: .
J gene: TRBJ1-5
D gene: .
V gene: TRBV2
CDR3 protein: CASSESLWGARQPQHF
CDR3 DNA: TGTGCCAGCAGTGAAAGTTTGTGGGGGGCACGTCAGCCCCAGCATTTT

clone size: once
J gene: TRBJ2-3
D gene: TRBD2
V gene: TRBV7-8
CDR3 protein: CASSFGGADTQYF
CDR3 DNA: TGTGCCAGCAGCTTTGGGGGGGCAGATACGCAGTATTTT

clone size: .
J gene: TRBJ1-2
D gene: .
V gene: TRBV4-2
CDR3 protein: CASSQDGAGHYGYTF
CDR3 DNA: TGTGCCAGCAGCCAAGATGGGGCAGGGCATTATGGCTACACCTTC

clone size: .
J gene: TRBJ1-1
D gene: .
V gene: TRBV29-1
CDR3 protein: CSVEFVSKNTEAFF
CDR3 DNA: TGCAGCGTTGAGTTCGTCAGCAAGAACACTGAAGCTTTCTTT

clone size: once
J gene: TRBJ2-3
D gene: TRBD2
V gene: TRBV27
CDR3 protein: CASSLLPAGGGDTQYF
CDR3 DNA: TGTGCCAGCAGTTTATTACCAGCGGGAGGGGGAGATACGCAGTATTTT

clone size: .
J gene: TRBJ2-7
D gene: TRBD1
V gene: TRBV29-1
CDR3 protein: CSVGDRGKDEQYF
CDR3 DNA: TGCAGCGTTGGGGACAGGGGCAAAGACGAGCAGTACTTC

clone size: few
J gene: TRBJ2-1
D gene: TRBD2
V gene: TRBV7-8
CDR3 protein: CASSSLGGTYNEQFF
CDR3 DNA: TGTGCCAGCAGCTCCCTGGGGGGGACCTACAATGAGCAGTTCTTC

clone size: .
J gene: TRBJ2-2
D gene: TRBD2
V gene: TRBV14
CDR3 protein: CASSQDPFTLAGNTGELFF
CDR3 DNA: TGTGCCAGCAGCCAAGATCCTTTTACACTAGCGGGGAACACCGGGGAGCTGTTTTTT

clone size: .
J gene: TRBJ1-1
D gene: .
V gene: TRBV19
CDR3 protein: CASSRDRQNTEAFF
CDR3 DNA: TGTGCCAGTAGTAGGGACCGGCAGAACACTGAAGCTTTCTTT